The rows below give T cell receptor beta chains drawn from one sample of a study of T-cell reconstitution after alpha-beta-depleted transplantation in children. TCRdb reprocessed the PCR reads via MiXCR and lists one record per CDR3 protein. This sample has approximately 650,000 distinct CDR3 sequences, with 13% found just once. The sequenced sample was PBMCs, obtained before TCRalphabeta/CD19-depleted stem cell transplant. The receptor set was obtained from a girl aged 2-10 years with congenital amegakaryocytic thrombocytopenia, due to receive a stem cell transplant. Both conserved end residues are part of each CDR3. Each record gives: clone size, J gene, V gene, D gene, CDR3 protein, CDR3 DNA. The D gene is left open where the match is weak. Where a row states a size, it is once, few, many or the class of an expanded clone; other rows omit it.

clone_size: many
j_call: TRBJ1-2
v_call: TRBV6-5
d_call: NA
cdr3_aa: CAVWAAVYGYTF
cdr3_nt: TGTGCCGTTTGGGCGGCCGTCTATGGCTACACCTTC

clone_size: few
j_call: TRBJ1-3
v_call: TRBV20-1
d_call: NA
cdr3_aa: CSARQLINSGNTIYF
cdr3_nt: TGCAGTGCTCGACAACTTATAAACTCTGGAAACACCATATATTTT

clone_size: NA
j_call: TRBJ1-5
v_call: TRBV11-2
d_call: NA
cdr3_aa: CASSLNQKQPQHF
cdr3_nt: TGTGCCAGCAGCTTGAACCAAAAGCAGCCCCAGCATTTT

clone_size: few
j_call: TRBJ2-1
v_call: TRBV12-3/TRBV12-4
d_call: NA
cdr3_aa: CASSLRLYDEQFF
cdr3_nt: TGTGCCAGCAGTTTAAGACTCTACGATGAGCAGTTCTTC

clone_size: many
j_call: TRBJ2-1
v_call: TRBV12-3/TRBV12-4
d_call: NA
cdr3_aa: CASSFVGSEQFF
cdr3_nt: TGTGCCAGCAGTTTCGTGGGAAGTGAGCAGTTCTTC

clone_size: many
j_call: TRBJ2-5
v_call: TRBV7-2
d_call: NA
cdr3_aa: CASSLLPGPLTQYF
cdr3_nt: TGTGCCAGCAGCTTACTACCGGGACCCCTAACCCAGTACTTC

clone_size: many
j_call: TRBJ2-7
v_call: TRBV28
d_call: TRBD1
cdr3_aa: CASSIGTGVLYEQYF
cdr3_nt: TGTGCCAGCAGTATCGGGACAGGGGTCCTTTACGAGCAGTACTTC

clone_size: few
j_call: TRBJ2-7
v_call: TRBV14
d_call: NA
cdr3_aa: CASSLLTPTLYSYEQYF
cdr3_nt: TGTGCCAGCAGCCTCCTAACCCCTACGCTTTACTCCTACGAGCAGTACTTC

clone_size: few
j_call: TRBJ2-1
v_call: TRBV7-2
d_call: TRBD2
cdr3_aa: CASSSGLAGPTYNEQFF
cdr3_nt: TGTGCCAGCAGCTCTGGACTAGCGGGCCCCACCTACAATGAGCAGTTCTTC

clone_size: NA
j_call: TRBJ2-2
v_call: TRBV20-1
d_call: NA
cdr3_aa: CSASPGRTNTGELFF
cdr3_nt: TGCAGTGCTTCACCGGGACGGACGAACACCGGGGAGCTGTTTTTT

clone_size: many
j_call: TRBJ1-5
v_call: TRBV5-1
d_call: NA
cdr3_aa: CASSKGRYSNQPQHF
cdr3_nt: TGCGCCAGCAGCAAGGGACGGTATAGCAATCAGCCCCAGCATTTT

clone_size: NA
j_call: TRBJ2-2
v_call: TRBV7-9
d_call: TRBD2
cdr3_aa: CAFKLGLAGTNTGELFF
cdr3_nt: TGTGCCTTCAAACTTGGACTAGCGGGGACGAACACCGGGGAGCTGTTTTTT

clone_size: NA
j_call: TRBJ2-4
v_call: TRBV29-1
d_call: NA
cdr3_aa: CSVEVGGGIQYF
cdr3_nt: TGCAGCGTTGAAGTGGGGGGCGGCATTCAGTACTTC

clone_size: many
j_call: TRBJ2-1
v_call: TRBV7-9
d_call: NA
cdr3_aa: CASSLVVHEQFF
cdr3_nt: TGTGCCAGCAGCTTAGTAGTCCATGAGCAGTTCTTC

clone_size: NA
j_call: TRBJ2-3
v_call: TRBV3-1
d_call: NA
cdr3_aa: CASSALPSTDTQYF
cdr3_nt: TGTGCCAGCAGCGCTCTTCCTTCCACAGATACGCAGTATTTT

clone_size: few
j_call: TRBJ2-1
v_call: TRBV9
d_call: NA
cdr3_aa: CASSVAFKPYNEQFF
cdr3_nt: TGTGCCAGCAGCGTAGCTTTTAAACCCTACAATGAGCAGTTCTTC

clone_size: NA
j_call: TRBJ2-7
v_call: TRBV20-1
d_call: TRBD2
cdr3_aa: CSARDRRIAGVRLYEQYF
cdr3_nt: TGCAGTGCTAGAGATCGTAGGATAGCGGGAGTCCGCCTGTACGAGCAGTACTTC

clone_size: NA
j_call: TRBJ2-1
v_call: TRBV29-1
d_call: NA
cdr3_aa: CSVVRGVYEQFF
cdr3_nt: TGCAGCGTTGTCAGGGGGGTATACGAGCAGTTCTTC

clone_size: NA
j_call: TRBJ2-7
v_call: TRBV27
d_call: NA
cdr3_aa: CASSPAPSYEQYF
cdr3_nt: TGTGCCAGCAGTCCGGCTCCAAGCTACGAGCAGTACTTC

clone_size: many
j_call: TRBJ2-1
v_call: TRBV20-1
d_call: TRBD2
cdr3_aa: CSAREASGSVFF
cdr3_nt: TGCAGTGCTAGAGAGGCTAGCGGGAGTGTGTTCTTC

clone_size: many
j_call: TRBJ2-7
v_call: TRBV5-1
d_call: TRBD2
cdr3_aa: CASSLGTRESQYF
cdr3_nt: TGCGCCAGCAGCTTGGGGACTAGGGAATCCCAGTACTTC

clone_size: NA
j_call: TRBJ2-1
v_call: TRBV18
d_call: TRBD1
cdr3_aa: CASSPAGTGNNEQFF
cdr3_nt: TGTGCCAGCTCACCGGCCGGGACAGGGAACAATGAGCAGTTCTTC

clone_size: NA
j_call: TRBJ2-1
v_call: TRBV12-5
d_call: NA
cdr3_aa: CASGSRTGTEQFF
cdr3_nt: TGTGCTAGTGGCTCGCGGACCGGGACAGAGCAGTTCTTC

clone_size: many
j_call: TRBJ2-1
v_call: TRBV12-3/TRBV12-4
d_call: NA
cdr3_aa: CASTDSSHNEQFF
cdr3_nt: TGTGCCAGCACTGATTCCTCACACAATGAGCAGTTCTTC

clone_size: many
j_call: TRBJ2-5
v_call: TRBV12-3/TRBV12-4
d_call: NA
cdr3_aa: CASSLSFSADLQETQYF
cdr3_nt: TGTGCCAGCAGTTTATCTTTTTCTGCGGACTTACAAGAGACCCAGTACTTC

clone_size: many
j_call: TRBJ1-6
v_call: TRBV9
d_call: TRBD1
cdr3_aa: CASSVTGQYNSPLHF
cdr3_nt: TGTGCCAGCAGCGTTACGGGACAGTATAATTCACCCCTCCACTTT

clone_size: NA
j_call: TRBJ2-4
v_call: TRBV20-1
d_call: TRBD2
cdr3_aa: CSARDGTSNAKNIQYF
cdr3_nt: TGCAGTGCTAGAGATGGGACTAGCAACGCCAAAAACATTCAGTACTTC

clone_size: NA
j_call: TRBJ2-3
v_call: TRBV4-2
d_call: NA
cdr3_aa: CASSQDDRPDTQYF
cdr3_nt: TGTGCCAGCAGCCAAGATGATCGACCAGATACGCAGTATTTT

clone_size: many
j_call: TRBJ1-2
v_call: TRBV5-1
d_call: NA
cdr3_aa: CASSQDNYGYTF
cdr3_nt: TGCGCCAGCAGCCAAGATAACTATGGCTACACCTTC

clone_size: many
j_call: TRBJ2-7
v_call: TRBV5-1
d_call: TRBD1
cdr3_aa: CASSLGQGADEQYF
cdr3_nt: TGCGCCAGCAGCTTGGGGCAGGGGGCCGACGAGCAGTACTTC

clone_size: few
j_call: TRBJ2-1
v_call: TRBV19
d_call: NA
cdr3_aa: CASTAYPSYNEQFF
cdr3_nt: TGTGCCAGTACCGCATACCCCTCCTACAATGAGCAGTTCTTC

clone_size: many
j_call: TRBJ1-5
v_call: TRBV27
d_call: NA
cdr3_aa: CASSFAGKQPQHF
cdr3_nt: TGTGCCAGCAGTTTTGCGGGGAAACAGCCCCAGCATTTT

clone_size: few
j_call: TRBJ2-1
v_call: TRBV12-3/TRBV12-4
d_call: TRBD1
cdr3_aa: CASTGQVYNEQFF
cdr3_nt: TGTGCCAGCACGGGACAGGTCTACAATGAGCAGTTCTTC

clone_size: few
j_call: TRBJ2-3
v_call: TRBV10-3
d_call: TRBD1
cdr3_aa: CAISAGGEITDTQYF
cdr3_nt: TGTGCCATCAGTGCAGGGGGCGAGATCACAGATACGCAGTATTTT

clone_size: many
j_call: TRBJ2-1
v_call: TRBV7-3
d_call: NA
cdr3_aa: CASSLNADYNEQFF
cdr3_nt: TGTGCCAGCAGCTTAAACGCGGACTACAATGAGCAGTTCTTC

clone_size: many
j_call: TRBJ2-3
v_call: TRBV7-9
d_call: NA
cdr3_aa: CASTLGLGYSTDTQYF
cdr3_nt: TGTGCCAGCACCTTAGGCCTTGGATATTCCACAGATACGCAGTATTTT

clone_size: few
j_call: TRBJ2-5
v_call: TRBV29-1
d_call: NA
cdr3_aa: CSVEEVRGTGWETQYF
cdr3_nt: TGCAGCGTTGAAGAGGTCAGGGGGACTGGGTGGGAGACCCAGTACTTC

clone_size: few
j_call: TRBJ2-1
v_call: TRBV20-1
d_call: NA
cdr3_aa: CSALLDYRNEQFF
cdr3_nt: TGCAGTGCTTTATTGGACTACCGTAATGAGCAGTTCTTC

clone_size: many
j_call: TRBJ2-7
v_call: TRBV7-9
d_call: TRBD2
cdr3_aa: CASSRGLAGTTYEQYF
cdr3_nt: TGTGCCAGCAGTCGGGGACTAGCGGGAACCACCTACGAGCAGTACTTC

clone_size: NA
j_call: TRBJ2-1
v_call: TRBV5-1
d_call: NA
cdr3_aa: CASSWGGAEQFF
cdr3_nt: TGCGCCAGCAGCTGGGGTGGAGCTGAGCAGTTCTTC